This T cell receptor (beta chain) was retrieved from a study of CD8+CD57+ T cells in acquired aplastic anemia. Germline values: CDR1 LNHNV, CDR2 YYDKDF (reference sequence). Trimming removed 1 base from V and 1 base from J, with 10 bases in between. CDR3 length equals 15 residues. Genomic DNA provided the template from which TCR beta VDJ and CDR3 profiles were obtained. Using its own MiXCR run on the reads, TCRdb lists one record per CDR3 protein. The sample has about 200,000 distinct CDR3 sequences; 60% to 80% are singletons. All sequencing subjects had displayed CD8+CD57+ cell expansion on flow cytometry.

The receptor comes from a human donor with aplastic anemia. The material sequenced was sorted CD4+, CD8+, or CD8+CD57+ T cells (not recorded which) from PBMCs. This chain links TRBV15 with TRBJ1-1; no reliable D call. The CDR3 is CATSRGKGQNTEAFF. Written as DNA, the CDR3 is TGTGCCACCAGCAGAGGTAAGGGCCAGAACACTGAAGCTTTCTTT.